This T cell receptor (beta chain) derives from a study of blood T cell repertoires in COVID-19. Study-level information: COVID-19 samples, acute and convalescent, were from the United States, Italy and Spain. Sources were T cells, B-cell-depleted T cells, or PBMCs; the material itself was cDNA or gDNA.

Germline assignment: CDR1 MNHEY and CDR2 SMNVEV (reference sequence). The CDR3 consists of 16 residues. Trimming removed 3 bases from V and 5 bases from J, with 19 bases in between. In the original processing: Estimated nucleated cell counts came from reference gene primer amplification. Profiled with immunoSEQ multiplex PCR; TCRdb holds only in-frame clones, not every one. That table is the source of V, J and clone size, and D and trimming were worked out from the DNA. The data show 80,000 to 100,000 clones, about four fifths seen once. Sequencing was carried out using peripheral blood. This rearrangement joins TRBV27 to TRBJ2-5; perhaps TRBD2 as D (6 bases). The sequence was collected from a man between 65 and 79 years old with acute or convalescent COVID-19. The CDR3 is CASSFAAGLQRETQYF. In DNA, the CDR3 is TGTGCCAGCAGTTTCGCCGCGGGACTCCAGAGGGAGACCCAGTACTTC.